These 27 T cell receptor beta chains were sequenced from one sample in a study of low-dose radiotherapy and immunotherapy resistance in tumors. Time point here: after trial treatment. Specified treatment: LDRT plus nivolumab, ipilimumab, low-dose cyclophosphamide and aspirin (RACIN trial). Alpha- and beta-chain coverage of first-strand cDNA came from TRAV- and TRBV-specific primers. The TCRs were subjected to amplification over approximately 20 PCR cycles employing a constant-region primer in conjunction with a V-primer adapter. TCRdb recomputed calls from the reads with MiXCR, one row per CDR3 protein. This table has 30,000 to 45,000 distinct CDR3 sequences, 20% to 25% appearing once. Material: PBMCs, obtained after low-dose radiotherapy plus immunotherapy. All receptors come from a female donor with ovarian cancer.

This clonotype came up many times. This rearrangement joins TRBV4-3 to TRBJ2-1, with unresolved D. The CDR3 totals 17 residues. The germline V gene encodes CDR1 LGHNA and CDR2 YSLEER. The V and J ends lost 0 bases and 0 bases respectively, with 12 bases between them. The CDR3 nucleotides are TGCGCCAGCAGCCAAGATCTGGGTTGGGGCTCCTACAATGAGCAGTTCTTC. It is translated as CASSQDLGWGSYNEQFF.

CDR3 sequence (DNA): TGCAGTGCAAAAAAGGGGAGACAGGGTTTTGGCAATCAGCCCCAGCATTTT. Protein sequence: CSAKKGRQGFGNQPQHF. The V call is TRBV20-1, the J call TRBJ1-5; 7 nucleotides align to TRBD1. The CDR3 has 17 residues. Germline lookup yields CDR1 DFQATT and CDR2 SNEGSKA (reference sequence). V lost 6 bases, J lost 2 bases, and 16 bases stayed unmatched.

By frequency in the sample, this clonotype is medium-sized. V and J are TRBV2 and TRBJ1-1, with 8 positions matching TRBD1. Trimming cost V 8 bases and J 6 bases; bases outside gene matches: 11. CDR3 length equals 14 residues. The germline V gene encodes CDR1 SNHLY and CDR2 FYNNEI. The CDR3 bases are TGTGCCAGCCTAGGAGGACAGGGTCCTCCTGAAGCTTTCTTT. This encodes CASLGGQGPPEAFF. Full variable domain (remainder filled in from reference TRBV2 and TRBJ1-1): EPEVTQTPSHQVTQMGQEVILRCVPISNHLYFYWYRQILGQKVEFLVSFYNNEISEKSEIFDDQFSVERPDGSNFTLKIRSTKLEDSAMYFCASLGGQGPPEAFFGQGTRLTVV.

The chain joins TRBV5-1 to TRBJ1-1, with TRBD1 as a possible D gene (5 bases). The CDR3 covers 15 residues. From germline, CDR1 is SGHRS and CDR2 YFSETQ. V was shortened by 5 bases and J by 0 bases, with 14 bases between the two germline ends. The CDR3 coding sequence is TGCGCCAGCAGGTCGGGGGTGGGGATGAACACTGAAGCTTTCTTT. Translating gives CASRSGVGMNTEAFF.

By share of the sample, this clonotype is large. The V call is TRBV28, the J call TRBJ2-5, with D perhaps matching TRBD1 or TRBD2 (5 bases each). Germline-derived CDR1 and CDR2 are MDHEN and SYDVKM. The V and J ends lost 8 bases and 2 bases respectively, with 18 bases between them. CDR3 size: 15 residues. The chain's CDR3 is CASLRGAKGQETQYF. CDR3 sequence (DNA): TGTGCCAGCTTACGGGGCGCGAAGGGACAAGAGACCCAGTACTTC.

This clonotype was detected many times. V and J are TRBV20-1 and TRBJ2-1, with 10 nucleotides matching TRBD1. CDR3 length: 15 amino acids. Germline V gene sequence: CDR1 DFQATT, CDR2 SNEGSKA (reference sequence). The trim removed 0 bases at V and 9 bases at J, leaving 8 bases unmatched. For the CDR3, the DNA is TGCAGTGCTAGAGATATGGGGACAGGGGTGGGTGAGCAGTTCTTC. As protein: CSARDMGTGVGEQFF.

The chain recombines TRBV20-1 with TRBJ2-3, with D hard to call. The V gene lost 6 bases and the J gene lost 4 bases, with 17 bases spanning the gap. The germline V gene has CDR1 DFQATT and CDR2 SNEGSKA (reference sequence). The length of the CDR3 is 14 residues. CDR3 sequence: CSATNPSGPDTQYF. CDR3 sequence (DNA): TGCAGTGCCACTAACCCCTCCGGGCCAGATACGCAGTATTTT.

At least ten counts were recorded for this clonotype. The CDR3 protein is CASSEVGATEAFF. CDR3 bases: TGTGCCAGCAGTGAAGTAGGGGCCACTGAAGCTTTCTTT. V gene TRBV25-1 combines with J gene TRBJ1-1; D might be TRBD1 (5 bases). Deletions cut 2 bases from V and 4 bases from J, with 8 bases between. The CDR3 length is 13 residues. Germline V gene lookup returns CDR1 MGHDK and CDR2 SYGVNS. The full variable domain, rest sourced from reference TRBV25-1 and TRBJ1-1, is EADIYQTPRYLVIGTGKKITLECSQTMGHDKMYWYQQDPGMELHLIHYSYGVNSTEKGDLSSESTVSRIRTEHFPLTLESARPSHTSQYLCASSEVGATEAFFGQGTRLTVV.

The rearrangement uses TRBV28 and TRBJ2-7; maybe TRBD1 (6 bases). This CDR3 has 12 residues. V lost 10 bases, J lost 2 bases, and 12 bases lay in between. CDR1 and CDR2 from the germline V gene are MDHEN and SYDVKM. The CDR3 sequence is CATRRDTYEQYF. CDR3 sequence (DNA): TGTGCCACCCGACGGGACACCTACGAGCAGTACTTC.

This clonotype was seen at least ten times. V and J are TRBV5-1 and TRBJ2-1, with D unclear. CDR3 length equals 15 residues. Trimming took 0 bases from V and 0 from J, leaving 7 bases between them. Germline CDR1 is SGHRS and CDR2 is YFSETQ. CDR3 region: CASSLGQYSYNEQFF. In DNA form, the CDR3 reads TGCGCCAGCAGCTTGGGGCAATACTCCTACAATGAGCAGTTCTTC.

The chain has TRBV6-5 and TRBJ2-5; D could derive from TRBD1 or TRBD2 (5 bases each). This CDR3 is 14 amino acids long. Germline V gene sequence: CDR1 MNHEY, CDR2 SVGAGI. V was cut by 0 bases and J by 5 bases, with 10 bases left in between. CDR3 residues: CASSYSGGWETQYF. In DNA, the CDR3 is TGTGCCAGCAGTTACTCTGGGGGTTGGGAGACCCAGTACTTC.

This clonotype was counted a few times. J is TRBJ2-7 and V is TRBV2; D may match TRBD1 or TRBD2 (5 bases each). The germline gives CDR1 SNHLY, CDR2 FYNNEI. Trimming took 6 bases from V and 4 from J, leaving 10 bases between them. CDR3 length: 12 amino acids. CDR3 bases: TGTGCCAGCAGCAGGGAGCGATACGAGCAGTACTTC. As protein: CASSRERYEQYF.

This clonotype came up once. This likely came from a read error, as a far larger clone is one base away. DNA for the CDR3: TGCGCCAGCAGTATCCGACAGGGACCTAACAATGAGCAGTACTTC. It codes for CASSIRQGPNNEQYF. The J gene is TRBJ2-7, the V gene TRBV10-1; 7 bases line up with TRBD1. The CDR3 contains 15 residues. CDR1 is WNHNN, CDR2 SYGVQD, per germline (reference sequence). V was pared by 5 bases and J by 7 bases, with 14 bases of the junction left unmatched.

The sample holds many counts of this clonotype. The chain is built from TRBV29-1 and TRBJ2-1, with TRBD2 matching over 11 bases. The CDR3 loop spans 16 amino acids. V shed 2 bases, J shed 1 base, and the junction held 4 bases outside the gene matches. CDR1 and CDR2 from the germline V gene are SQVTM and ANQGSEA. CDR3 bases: TGCAGCGTTGAACCCGGGACTAGCGGTTCCTACAATGAGCAGTTCTTC. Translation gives CSVEPGTSGSYNEQFF.

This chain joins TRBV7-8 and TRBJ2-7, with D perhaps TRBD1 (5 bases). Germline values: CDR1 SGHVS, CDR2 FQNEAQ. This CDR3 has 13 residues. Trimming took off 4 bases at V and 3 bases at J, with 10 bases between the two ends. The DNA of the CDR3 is TGTGCCAGCAGCTCTGACAGTTTCTACGAGCAGTACTTC. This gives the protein CASSSDSFYEQYF.

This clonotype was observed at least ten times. For the CDR3, the DNA is TGTGCTAGTGGCCCACCCTTGGGCCAAGAGACCCAGTACTTC. This gives the protein CASGPPLGQETQYF. The chain combines TRBV12-5 with TRBJ2-5; D is ambiguous. CDR1 and CDR2 (germline): LGHNT, FRNRAP. The V end lost 6 bases, the J end lost 1 base, and 12 bases lay between the germline ends. The CDR3 runs 14 residues.

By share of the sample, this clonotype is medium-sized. DNA of the CDR3: TGTGCCATCAGTGAGTTGGGAGAGACCCAGTACTTC. This gives the protein CAISELGETQYF. The chain has TRBV10-3 and TRBJ2-5; D is ambiguous. The germline CDR1 and CDR2 sequences are ENHRY and SYGVKD. This CDR3 has 12 amino acids. The V and J ends lost 1 base and 4 bases respectively, with 4 bases between them.

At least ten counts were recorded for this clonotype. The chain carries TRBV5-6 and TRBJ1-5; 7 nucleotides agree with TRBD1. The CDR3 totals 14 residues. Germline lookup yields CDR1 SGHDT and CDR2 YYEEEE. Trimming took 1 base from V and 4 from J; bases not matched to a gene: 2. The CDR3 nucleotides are TGTGCCAGCAGCTTGTTGACAGGGAATCAGCCCCAGCATTTT. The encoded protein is CASSLLTGNQPQHF.

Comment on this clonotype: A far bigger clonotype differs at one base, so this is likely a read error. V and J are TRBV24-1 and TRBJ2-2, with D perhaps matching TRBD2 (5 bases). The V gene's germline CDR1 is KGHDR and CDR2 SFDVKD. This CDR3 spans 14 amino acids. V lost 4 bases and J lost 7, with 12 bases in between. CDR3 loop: CATSDMYAGGELFF. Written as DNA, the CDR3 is TGTGCCACCAGTGACATGTACGCGGGCGGGGAGCTGTTTTTT.

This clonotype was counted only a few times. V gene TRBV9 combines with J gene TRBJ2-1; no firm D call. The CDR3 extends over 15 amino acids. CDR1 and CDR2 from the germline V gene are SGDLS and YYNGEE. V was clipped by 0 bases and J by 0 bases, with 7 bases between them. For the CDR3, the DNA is TGTGCCAGCAGCGTAGCGGAAAGCTCCTACAATGAGCAGTTCTTC. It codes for CASSVAESSYNEQFF.

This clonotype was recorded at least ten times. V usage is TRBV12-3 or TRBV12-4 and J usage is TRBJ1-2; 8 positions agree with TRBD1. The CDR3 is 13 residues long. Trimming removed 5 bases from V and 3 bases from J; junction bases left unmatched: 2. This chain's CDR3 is CASSPGQDYGYTF. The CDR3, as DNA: TGTGCCAGCAGTCCGGGACAGGACTATGGCTACACCTTC.

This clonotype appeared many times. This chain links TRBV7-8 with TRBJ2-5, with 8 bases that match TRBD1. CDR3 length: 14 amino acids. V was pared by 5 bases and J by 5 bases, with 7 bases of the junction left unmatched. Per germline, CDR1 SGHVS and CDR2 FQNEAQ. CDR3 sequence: CASSPRQGLETQYF. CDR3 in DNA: TGTGCCAGCAGCCCCCGACAGGGGTTGGAGACCCAGTACTTC.

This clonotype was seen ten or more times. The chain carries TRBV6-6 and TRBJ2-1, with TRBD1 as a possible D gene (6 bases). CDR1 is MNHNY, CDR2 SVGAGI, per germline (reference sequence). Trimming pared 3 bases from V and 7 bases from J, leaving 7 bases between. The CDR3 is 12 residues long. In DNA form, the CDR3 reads TGTGCCAGCAGTTATACAGGGAATGAGCAGTTCTTC. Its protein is CASSYTGNEQFF.

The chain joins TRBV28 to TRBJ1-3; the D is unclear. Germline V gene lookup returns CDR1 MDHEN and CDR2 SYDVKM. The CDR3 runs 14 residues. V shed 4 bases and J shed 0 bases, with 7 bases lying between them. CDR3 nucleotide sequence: TGTGCCAGCAGTTCTCCCTCCTCTGGAAACACCATATATTTT. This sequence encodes CASSSPSSGNTIYF.

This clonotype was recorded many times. The CDR3 here is CSVEGGLAGDDEQFF. In DNA form, the CDR3 reads TGCAGCGTTGAGGGGGGACTAGCGGGGGACGATGAGCAGTTCTTC. The genes are TRBV29-1 and TRBJ2-1; 14 positions match TRBD2. The length of the CDR3 is 15 residues. Germline loops: CDR1 SQVTM, CDR2 ANQGSEA. J lost 8 bases, V lost 3 bases, and 6 bases had no gene match.

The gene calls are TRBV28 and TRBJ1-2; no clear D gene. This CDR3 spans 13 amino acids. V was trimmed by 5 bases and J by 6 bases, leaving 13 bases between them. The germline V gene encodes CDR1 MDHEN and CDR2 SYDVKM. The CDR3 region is CASSPGRTDGYTF. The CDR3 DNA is TGTGCCAGCAGTCCCGGACGTACCGATGGCTACACCTTC.

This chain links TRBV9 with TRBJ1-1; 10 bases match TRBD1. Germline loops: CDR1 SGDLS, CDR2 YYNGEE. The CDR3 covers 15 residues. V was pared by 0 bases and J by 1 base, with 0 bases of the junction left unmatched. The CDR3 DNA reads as TGTGCCAGCAGCGTAGGACAGGGGGCGAACACTGAAGCTTTCTTT. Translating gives CASSVGQGANTEAFF.